This T cell receptor (beta chain) is from a study of monozygotic twins with inflammatory bowel disease. Germline CDR1 is MNHEY and CDR2 is SVGEGT. This CDR3 has 17 residues. TCRdb reanalyzed the 5' RACE reads, giving one entry per CDR3 protein sequence and no DNA. The data show a few hundred thousand distinct CDR3 sequences, and the top ten clones hold just over 2.5%. The rearrangement uses TRBV6-2 or TRBV6-3 and TRBJ2-3; TCRdb selects TRBD1, and the lack of DNA leaves this call unchecked. The specimen sequenced was blood. This receptor was identified in a human donor with ulcerative colitis or Crohn's disease, or a healthy co-twin of an affected twin (not recorded which). The CDR3 spells CASSYPPEGASTDTQYF.